These 5 T cell receptor beta chains originate from one sample sequenced in a study of cytomegalovirus exposure and HLA in healthy donors. The PCR had 60 Vbeta and 13 Jbeta primers. Some clones are missing from TCRdb's copy, which holds only in-frame ones; the method was immunoSEQ multiplex PCR. The sample has around 140,000 clones, roughly 86% seen once. The sequencing sample was made of PBMCs. Receptor source: a man between 18 and 29 years old in good health and CMV-seropositive.

This chain joins TRBV25-1 and TRBJ1-1, with TRBD1 as a possible D gene (5 bases). Germline V gene sequence: CDR1 MGHDK, CDR2 SYGVNS. This CDR3 has 15 residues. V was clipped by 5 bases and J by 5 bases, with 18 bases between them. CDR3 sequence reads: CASSPTRDSGTEAFF. The DNA of the CDR3 is TGTGCCAGCAGTCCAACTCGGGACTCGGGAACTGAAGCTTTCTTT.

The genes are TRBV7-8 and TRBJ2-1, with D possibly matching TRBD2 (6 bases). The CDR3 spans 17 residues. V shed 1 base and J shed 1 base, with 14 bases lying between them. CDR1 is SGHVS and CDR2 is FQNEAQ in the germline V gene. DNA for the CDR3: TGTGCCAGCAGCTTAGAACGGTTAGCGGTTTCCTACAATGAGCAGTTCTTC. Translating gives CASSLERLAVSYNEQFF.

V gene TRBV27 combines with J gene TRBJ2-5, with D possibly TRBD1 on 6 matching bases. Germline V lookup: CDR1 MNHEY, CDR2 SMNVEV (reference sequence). Between the trimmed V and J ends, which lost 6 bases and 4 bases, there was a span of 24 bases. This CDR3 is 17 amino acids long. The CDR3 DNA reads as TGTGCCAGCAGGTCAAGGTTGGTCCAGGGGTTACGAGAGACCCAGTACTTC. This sequence encodes CASRSRLVQGLRETQYF.

J is TRBJ2-5 and V is TRBV5-1; maybe TRBD1 (5 bases). Germline CDR1 and CDR2: SGHRS and YFSETQ. V lost 1 base, J lost 2 bases, and 15 bases lay in between. The CDR3 totals 16 residues. The CDR3 region has the DNA TGCGCCAGCAGCTTGTGGAGCGTCCAGGGACAAGAGACCCAGTACTTC. It is translated as CASSLWSVQGQETQYF.

This clone was detected only a few times. The genes are TRBV4-1 and TRBJ1-1, with 8 bases identical to TRBD1. The CDR3 is made up of 14 amino acids. With 4 bases clipped from V and 5 bases from J, the junction kept 6 bases outside the gene matches. Germline CDR1 reads MGHRA; CDR2 reads YSYEKL. The CDR3 DNA is TGCGCCAGCAGCCTTTGGACAGGGACGACTGAAGCTTTCTTT. Its translation is CASSLWTGTTEAFF.